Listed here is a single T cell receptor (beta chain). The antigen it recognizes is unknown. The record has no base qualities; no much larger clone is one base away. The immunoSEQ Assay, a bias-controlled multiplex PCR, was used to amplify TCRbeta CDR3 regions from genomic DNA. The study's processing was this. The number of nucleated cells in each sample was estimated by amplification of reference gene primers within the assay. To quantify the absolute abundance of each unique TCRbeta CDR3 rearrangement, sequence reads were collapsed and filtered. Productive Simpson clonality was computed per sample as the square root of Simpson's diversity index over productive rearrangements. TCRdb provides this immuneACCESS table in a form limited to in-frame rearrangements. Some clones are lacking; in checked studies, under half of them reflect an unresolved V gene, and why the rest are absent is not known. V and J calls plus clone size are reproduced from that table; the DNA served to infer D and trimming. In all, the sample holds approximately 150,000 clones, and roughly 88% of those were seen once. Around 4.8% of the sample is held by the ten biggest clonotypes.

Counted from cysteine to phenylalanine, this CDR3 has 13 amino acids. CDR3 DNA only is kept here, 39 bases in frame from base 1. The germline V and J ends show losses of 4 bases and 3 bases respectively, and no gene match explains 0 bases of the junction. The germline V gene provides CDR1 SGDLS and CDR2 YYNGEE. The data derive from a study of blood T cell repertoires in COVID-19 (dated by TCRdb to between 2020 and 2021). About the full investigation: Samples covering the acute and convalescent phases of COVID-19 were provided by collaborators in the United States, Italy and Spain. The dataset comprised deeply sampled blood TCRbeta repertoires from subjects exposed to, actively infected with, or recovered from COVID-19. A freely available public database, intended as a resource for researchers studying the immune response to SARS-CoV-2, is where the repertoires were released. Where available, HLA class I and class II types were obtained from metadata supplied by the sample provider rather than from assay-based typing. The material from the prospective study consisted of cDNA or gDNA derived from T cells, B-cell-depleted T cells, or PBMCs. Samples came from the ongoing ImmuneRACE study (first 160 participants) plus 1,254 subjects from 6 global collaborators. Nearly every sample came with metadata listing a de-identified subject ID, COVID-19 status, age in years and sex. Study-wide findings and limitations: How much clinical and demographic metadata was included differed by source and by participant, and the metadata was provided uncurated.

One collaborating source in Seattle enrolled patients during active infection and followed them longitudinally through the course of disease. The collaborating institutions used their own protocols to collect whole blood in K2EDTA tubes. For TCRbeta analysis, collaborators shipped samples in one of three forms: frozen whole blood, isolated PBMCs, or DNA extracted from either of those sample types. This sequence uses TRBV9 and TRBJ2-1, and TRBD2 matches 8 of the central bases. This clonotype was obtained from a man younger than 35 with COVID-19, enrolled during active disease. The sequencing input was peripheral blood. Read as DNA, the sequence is TGTGCCAGCAGCCGGGAGGGCTACAATGAGCAGTTCTTC. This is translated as CASSREGYNEQFF. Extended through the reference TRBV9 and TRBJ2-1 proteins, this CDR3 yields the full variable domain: DSGVTQTPKHLITATGQRVTLRCSPRSGDLSVYWYQQSLDQGLQFLIQYYNGEERAKGNILERFSAQQFPDLHSELNLSSLELGDSALYFCASSREGYNEQFFGPGTRLTVL.